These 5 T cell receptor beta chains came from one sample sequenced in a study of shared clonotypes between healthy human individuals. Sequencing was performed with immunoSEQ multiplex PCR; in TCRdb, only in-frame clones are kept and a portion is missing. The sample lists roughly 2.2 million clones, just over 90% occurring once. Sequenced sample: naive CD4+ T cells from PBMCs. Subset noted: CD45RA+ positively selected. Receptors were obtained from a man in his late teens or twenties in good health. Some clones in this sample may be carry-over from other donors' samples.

The CDR3 DNA sequence: TGTGCCAGCAGGAAGGATTTCACAGATACGCAGTATTTT. Its translation: CASRKDFTDTQYF. The rearrangement uses TRBV6-1 and TRBJ2-3; no clear D. CDR1 MNHNS and CDR2 SASEGT come from the germline V gene. This CDR3 contains 13 residues. Deletions cut 6 bases from V and 2 bases from J, with 9 bases between.

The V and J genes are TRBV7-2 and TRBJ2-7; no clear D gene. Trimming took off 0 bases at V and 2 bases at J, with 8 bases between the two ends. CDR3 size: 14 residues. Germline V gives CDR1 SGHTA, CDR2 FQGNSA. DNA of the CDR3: TGTGCCAGCAGCTTAGCGGGCTTGACCTACGAGCAGTACTTC. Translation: CASSLAGLTYEQYF.

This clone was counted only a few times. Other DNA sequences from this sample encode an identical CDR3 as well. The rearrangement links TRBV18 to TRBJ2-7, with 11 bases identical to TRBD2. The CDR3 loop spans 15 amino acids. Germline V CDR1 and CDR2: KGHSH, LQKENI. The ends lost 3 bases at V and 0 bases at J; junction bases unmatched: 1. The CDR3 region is CASSPGTSGSYEQYF. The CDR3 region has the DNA TGTGCCAGCTCACCCGGGACTAGCGGCTCCTACGAGCAGTACTTC.

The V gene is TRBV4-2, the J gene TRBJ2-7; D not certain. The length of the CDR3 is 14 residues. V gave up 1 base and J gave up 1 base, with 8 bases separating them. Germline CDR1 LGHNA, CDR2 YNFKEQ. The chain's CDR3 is CASSQVMGSYEQYF. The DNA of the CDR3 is TGTGCCAGCAGCCAAGTCATGGGATCCTACGAGCAGTACTTC.

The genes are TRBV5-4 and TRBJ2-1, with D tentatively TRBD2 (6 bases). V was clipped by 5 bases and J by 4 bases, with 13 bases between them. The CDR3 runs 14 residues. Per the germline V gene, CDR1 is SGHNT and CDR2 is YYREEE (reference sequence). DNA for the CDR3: TGTGCCAGCAGATCCGGGACTGAGTACAATGAGCAGTTCTTC. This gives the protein CASRSGTEYNEQFF. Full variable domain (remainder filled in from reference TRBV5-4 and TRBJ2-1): ETGVTQSPTHLIKTRGQQVTLRCSSQSGHNTVSWYQQALGQGPQFIFQYYREEENGRGNFPPRFSGLQFPNYSSELNVNALELDDSALYLCASRSGTEYNEQFFGPGTRLTVL.